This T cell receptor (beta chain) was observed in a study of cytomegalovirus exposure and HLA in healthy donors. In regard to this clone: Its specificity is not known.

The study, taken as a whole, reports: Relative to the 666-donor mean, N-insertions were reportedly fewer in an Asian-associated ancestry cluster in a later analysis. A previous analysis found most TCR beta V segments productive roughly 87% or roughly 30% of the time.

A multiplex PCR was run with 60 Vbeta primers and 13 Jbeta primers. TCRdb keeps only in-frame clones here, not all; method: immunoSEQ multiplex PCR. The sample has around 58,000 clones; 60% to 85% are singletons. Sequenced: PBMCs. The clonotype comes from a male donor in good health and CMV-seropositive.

CDR3 DNA sequence: TGCAGCGTTGAAGAACAGGGGACGGCTAACTATGGCTACACCTTC. It translates to CSVEEQGTANYGYTF. The rearrangement uses TRBV29-1 and TRBJ1-2; 7 bases match TRBD1. Trimming at V came to 0 bases and at J to 0 bases, leaving 4 bases not matched to a gene. This CDR3 has 15 residues. Per germline, CDR1 SQVTM and CDR2 ANQGSEA.